The clone carrying this T cell receptor (beta chain) was seen more than once but under ten times. Its antigen is not identified. This sample is part of a study of early T cells in non-severe SARS-CoV-2 infection. Study context: Unpaired chains resulted from sequencing bulk RNA of unsorted whole blood.

Study-wide results and caveats: VDJdb matching, biased toward anti-spike CD8 responses, missed private and CD4 specificities.

The library protocol tagged individual cDNA molecules with unique molecular identifiers. One entry per CDR3 protein, called by TCRdb with MiXCR from the 5' RACE reads. The sample has tens of thousands of distinct CDR3 sequences; around 9.1% are singletons. The germline V gene encodes CDR1 SGHNT and CDR2 YYREEE (reference sequence). The CDR3 covers 15 residues. Trimming cost V 1 base and J 6 bases; bases outside gene matches: 5. The sequence came from an adult who was a healthcare worker with PCR-confirmed SARS-CoV-2 infection or an uninfected control (not recorded which). The chain recombines TRBV5-4 with TRBJ2-1; 9 bases match TRBD2. Material: whole blood, obtained at baseline. The CDR3 protein is CASSLRLAGSNEQFF. The CDR3 DNA follows: TGTGCCAGCAGCTTGAGGCTAGCGGGGAGCAATGAGCAGTTCTTC.